This T cell receptor beta chain emerged from a study of cytomegalovirus exposure and HLA in healthy donors. Overall study findings and caveats: V- and J-gene trimming in TCR beta was tied to a missense DCLRE1C variant by an analysis performed later. Serostatus for CMV was the only available immune exposure information. Upon later analysis, HLA-associated TCR beta chains proved more clonally expanded than other, equally common chains. As a later analysis showed, several of the most significant clusters appeared to be linked to common viral pathogens.

The PCR had 60 Vbeta and 13 Jbeta primers. Assay: immunoSEQ multiplex PCR; the TCRdb copy retains only in-frame clones and omits some. The repertoire includes about 160,000 clones, about four fifths of them detected once, and about 4.8% sits in the top ten. For this clone: Antigen unknown.

V was clipped by 4 bases and J by 7 bases; unmatched bases: 3. This CDR3 contains 14 residues. In germline, CDR1 is SGHTA, CDR2 FQGNSA. The receptor was isolated from a man between 25 and 39 years old in good health and CMV-seronegative. The chain carries TRBV7-2 and TRBJ1-6, with 8 nucleotides matching TRBD1. The sample comprised PBMCs. CDR3 in amino acids: CASSSGQENSPLHF. CDR3 DNA sequence: TGTGCCAGCAGCTCGGGACAGGAAAATTCACCCCTCCACTTT. The full variable domain, its missing parts supplied by reference TRBV7-2 and TRBJ1-6, is GAGVSQSPSNKVTEKGKDVELRCDPISGHTALYWYRQSLGQGLEFLIYFQGNSAPDKSGLPSDRFSAERTGGSVSTLTIQRTQQEDSAVYLCASSSGQENSPLHFGNGTRLTVT.